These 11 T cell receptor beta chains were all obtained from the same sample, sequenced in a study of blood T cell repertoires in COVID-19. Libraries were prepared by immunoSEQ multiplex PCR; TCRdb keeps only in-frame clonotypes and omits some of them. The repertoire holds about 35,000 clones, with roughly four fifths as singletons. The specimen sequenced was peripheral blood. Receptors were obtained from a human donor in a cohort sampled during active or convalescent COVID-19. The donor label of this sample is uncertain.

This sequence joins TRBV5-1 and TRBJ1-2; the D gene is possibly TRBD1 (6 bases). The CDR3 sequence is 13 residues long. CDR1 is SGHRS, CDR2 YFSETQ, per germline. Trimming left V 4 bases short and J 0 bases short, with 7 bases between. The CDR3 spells CASSRDTNYGYTF. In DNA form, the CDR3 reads TGCGCCAGCAGCCGGGACACTAACTATGGCTACACCTTC.

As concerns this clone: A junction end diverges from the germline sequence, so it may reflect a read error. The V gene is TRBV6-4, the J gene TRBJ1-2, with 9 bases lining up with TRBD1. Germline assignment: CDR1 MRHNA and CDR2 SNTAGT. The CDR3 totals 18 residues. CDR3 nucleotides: TGTGCCAGCAGTGACTCGGGACAGCCTTCGCTGTGGGGACAGGGTGGCCCCTTC. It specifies CASSDSGQPSLWGQGGPF.

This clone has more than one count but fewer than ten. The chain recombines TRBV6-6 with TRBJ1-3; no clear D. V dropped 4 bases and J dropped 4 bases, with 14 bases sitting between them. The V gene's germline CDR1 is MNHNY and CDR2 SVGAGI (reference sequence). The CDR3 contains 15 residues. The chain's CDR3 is CASSSSGGNGNTIYF. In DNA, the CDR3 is TGTGCCAGCAGTTCCTCAGGAGGGAACGGAAACACCATATATTTT.

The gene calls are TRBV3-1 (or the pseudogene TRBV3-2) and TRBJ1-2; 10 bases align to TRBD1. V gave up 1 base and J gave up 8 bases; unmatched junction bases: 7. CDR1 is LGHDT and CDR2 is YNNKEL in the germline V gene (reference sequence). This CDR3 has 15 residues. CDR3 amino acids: CASSQAGQGVGGYTF. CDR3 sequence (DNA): TGTGCCAGCAGCCAAGCAGGACAGGGGGTAGGGGGCTACACCTTC.

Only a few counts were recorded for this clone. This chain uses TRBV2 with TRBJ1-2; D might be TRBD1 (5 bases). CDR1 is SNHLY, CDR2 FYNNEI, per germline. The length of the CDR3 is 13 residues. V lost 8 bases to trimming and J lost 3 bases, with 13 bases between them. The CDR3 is CASQTDSYYGYTF. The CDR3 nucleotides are TGTGCCAGCCAAACAGACAGCTACTATGGCTACACCTTC.

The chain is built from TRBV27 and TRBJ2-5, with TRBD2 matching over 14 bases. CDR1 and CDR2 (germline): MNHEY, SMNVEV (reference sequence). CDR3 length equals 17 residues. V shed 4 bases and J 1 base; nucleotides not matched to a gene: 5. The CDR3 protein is CASSSTSGRDFQETQYF. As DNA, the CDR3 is TGTGCCAGCAGTTCGACTAGCGGGAGGGATTTCCAAGAGACCCAGTACTTC.

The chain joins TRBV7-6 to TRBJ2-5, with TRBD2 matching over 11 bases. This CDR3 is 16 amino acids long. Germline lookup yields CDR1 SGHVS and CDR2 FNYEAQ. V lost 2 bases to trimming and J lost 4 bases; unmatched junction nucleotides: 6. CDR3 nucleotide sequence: TGTGCCAGCAGCTTAACTAGCGGGAGTACAAGAGAGACCCAGTACTTC. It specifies CASSLTSGSTRETQYF.

CDR3 sequence: CASSLRQGDGYTF. The DNA for the CDR3 is TGTGCCAGCTCACTCAGACAGGGAGATGGCTACACCTTC. This rearrangement joins TRBV18 to TRBJ1-2; 7 bases are a match to TRBD1. CDR3 size: 13 residues. Per germline, CDR1 KGHSH and CDR2 LQKENI. Trimming at V came to 4 bases and at J to 6 bases, leaving 5 bases not matched to a gene.

The DNA of the CDR3 is TGTGCCAGCAGTTACTCGGGCGGGGGGAACACCGGGGAGCTGTTTTTT. Translated: CASSYSGGGNTGELFF. The rearrangement links TRBV6-5 to TRBJ2-2, with 7 bases lining up with TRBD2. Germline CDR1 reads MNHEY; CDR2 reads SVGAGI. The CDR3 is made up of 16 amino acids. Trimming took 0 bases from V and 1 from J; bases not matched to a gene: 2.

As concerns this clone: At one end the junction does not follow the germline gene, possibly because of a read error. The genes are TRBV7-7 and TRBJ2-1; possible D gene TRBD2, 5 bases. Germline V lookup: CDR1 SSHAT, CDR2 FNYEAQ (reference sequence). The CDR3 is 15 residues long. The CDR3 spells CASSPEASGYNEQFF. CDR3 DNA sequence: TGTGCTAGCAGCCCAGAGGCCAGCGGCTACAATGAGCAGTTCTTC. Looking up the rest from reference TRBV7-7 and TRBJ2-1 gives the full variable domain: GAGVSQSPRYKVTKRGQDVTLRCDPISSHATLYWYQQALGQGPEFLTYFNYEAQPDKSGLPSDRFSAERPEGSISTLTIQRTEQRDSAMYRCASSPEASGYNEQFFGPGTRLTVL.

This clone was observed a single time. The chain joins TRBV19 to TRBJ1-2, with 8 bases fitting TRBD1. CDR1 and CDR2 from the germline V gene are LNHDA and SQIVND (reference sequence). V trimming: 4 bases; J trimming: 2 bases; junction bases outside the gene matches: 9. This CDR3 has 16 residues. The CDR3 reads CASSTGATGGNYGYTF. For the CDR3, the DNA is TGTGCCAGTAGTACTGGAGCCACAGGGGGGAACTATGGCTACACCTTC.